Listed here are 18 T cell receptor beta chains from one sample, sequenced in a study of neurological immune-mediated disorders. TCRdb independently ran MiXCR on the 5' RACE reads; one entry per CDR3 protein. The data contain tens of thousands of distinct CDR3 sequences, roughly 5.6% of them seen just once; the ten biggest clones take up approximately 7.4%. Sample: PBMCs. These TCRs come from a man between 18 and 35 years old with multiple sclerosis.

This clonotype showed up many times. The rearrangement joins TRBV3-1 to TRBJ1-6, with 7 bases that match TRBD1. Germline CDR1 LGHDT, CDR2 YNNKEL (reference sequence). The CDR3 sequence is 14 residues long. V dropped 6 bases and J dropped 7; count of bases not matched to a gene: 6. Here the CDR3 DNA reads TGTGCCAGCAGGCCCGGGACAGACAATTCACCCCTCCACTTT. Residues: CASRPGTDNSPLHF.

This clonotype was counted only a few times. Germline is not matched at one junction end, which may reflect a read error. CDR3 protein: CASSSSGNSPLNF. In DNA, the CDR3 is TGTGCCAGCAGCTCCTCGGGGAATTCACCCCTCAACTTT. This chain connects TRBV7-3 to TRBJ1-6; unclear D gene. The V gene's germline CDR1 is SGHTA and CDR2 FQGTGA. The CDR3 has 13 residues.

In its sample, this clonotype was seen many times. The chain recombines TRBV5-1 with TRBJ2-1; no clear D gene. This CDR3 has 15 amino acids. Germline CDR1 reads SGHRS; CDR2 reads YFSETQ. Deletions cut 0 bases from V and 8 bases from J, with 15 bases between. The CDR3 coding sequence is TGCGCCAGCAGCTTGGATCTAGGGTTAAAGGATGAGCAGTTCTTC. This gives the protein CASSLDLGLKDEQFF.

This clonotype was picked up many times. V and J are TRBV20-1 and TRBJ2-7; D unclear. Germline-derived CDR1 and CDR2 are DFQATT and SNEGSKA (reference sequence). Trimming left V 5 bases short and J 3 bases short, with 8 bases between. The CDR3 runs to 11 residues. The CDR3 reads CSAREHYEQYF. The DNA of the CDR3 is TGCAGTGCTCGCGAGCACTACGAGCAGTACTTC.

This clonotype has at least ten counts. This chain uses TRBV5-5 with TRBJ1-2; D call uncertain. CDR1 is SGHKS and CDR2 is YYEKEE in the germline V gene (reference sequence). The CDR3 has 15 residues. With 0 bases removed from V and 7 bases from J, the gap between germline ends came to 16 bases. CDR3 DNA: TGTGCCAGCAGCTTGGCCGGAGGAGCAGCCATTGGCTACACCTTC. Translation gives CASSLAGGAAIGYTF.

This clonotype showed up many times. The chain joins TRBV5-1 to TRBJ1-4; D gene ambiguous. The germline gives CDR1 SGHRS, CDR2 YFSETQ. This CDR3 is built from 15 residues. V lost 1 base and J lost 5, with 12 bases in between. CDR3 in amino acids: CASSLRPALNEKLFF. The CDR3 DNA reads as TGCGCCAGCAGCTTGCGCCCAGCGCTAAATGAAAAACTGTTTTTT.

This clonotype was seen repeatedly, ten times or more. The gene calls are TRBV11-2 and TRBJ1-2, with D hard to call. This CDR3 has 12 amino acids. Germline CDR1 reads SGHAT; CDR2 reads FQNNGV. V lost 5 bases to trimming and J lost 1 base, with 5 bases between them. This CDR3 is CASSISNYGYTF. CDR3 nucleotide sequence: TGTGCCAGCAGCATAAGTAACTATGGCTACACCTTC. The whole variable domain, remainder taken from reference TRBV11-2 and TRBJ1-2, is EAGVAQSPRYKIIEKRQSVAFWCNPISGHATLYWYQQILGQGPKLLIQFQNNGVVDDSQLPKDRFSAERLKGVDSTLKIQPAKLEDSAVYLCASSISNYGYTFGSGTRLTVV.

This clonotype was observed many times. The chain links TRBV6-5 to TRBJ2-3; D not certain. This CDR3 has 15 residues. V was cut by 8 bases and J by 4 bases, with 19 bases left in between. Looked up from germline, CDR1 is MNHEY and CDR2 is SVGAGI. The CDR3 DNA sequence: TGTGCCAGCGCTTTAGGCCCCCTTGAGGCAGATACGCAGTATTTT. It specifies CASALGPLEADTQYF.

This clonotype appeared many times. V is TRBV20-1 and J is TRBJ2-4, with D possibly being TRBD2 (7 bases). Trimming removed 3 bases at V and 2 bases at J, with 11 bases between. This CDR3 is built from 14 residues. Per the germline V gene, CDR1 is DFQATT and CDR2 is SNEGSKA (reference sequence). CDR3: CSASRGGPKNIQYF. The CDR3 nucleotides read TGCAGTGCTAGTAGGGGGGGACCCAAAAACATTCAGTACTTC.

This clonotype occurred many times. The V and J genes are TRBV25-1 and TRBJ1-2; D perhaps matches TRBD1 (5 bases). V lost 5 bases, J lost 8 bases, and 21 bases lay in between. From germline, CDR1 is MGHDK and CDR2 SYGVNS. CDR3 length equals 15 residues. The CDR3 sequence: CASSTPGNLGRGYTF. The DNA of the CDR3 is TGTGCCAGCAGTACGCCGGGAAACCTGGGACGAGGCTACACCTTC.

This clonotype came up a few times. The conserved closing phenylalanine or tryptophan is absent in this CDR3, likely reflecting a read error. The chain combines TRBV5-1 with TRBJ2-7; 11 nucleotides line up with TRBD1. The trim removed 0 bases at V and 0 bases at J, leaving 5 bases unmatched. Germline V lookup: CDR1 SGHRS, CDR2 YFSETQ. The CDR3 extends over 17 amino acids. Here the CDR3 reads CASSLAPGQGGSYEQYI. The CDR3 nucleotides are TGCGCCAGCAGCTTGGCGCCGGGACAGGGGGGCTCCTACGAGCAGTACATC.

This clonotype was picked up many times. V and J are TRBV4-3 and TRBJ1-3; the D gene is possibly TRBD1 (5 bases). Germline V lookup: CDR1 LGHNA, CDR2 YSLEER. The CDR3 length is 13 residues. The germline V and J ends were trimmed by 0 bases and 9 bases, with 9 bases remaining between them. The CDR3 region is CASSQEQGSTIYF. DNA of the CDR3: TGCGCCAGCAGCCAAGAGCAGGGATCCACCATATATTTT.

On this clonotype: This could be a read error, since a much larger clone is one nucleotide away. The chain combines TRBV5-1 with TRBJ2-1; D call uncertain. This CDR3 region has 14 residues. Trimming stripped 4 bases from V and 8 bases from J, with 16 bases between. Germline lookup yields CDR1 SGHRS and CDR2 YFSETQ. The CDR3: CASSQTKLPDEQFF. The CDR3 DNA sequence: TGCGCCAGCAGCCAGACCAAGCTGCCGGATGAGCAGTTCTTC.

The table lists this clonotype with many counts. The gene calls are TRBV9 and TRBJ2-2, with D unresolved. V was cut by 0 bases and J by 9 bases, with 3 bases left in between. This CDR3 spans 11 amino acids. Germline CDR1 reads SGDLS; CDR2 reads YYNGEE. The CDR3 DNA follows: TGTGCCAGCAGCGTAGTGAGGGAGCTGTTTTTT. This translates into CASSVVRELFF.

This clonotype was counted many times. The J gene is TRBJ2-1, the V gene TRBV5-1, with 15 bases aligning to TRBD2. The CDR3 consists of 19 residues. The germline gives CDR1 SGHRS, CDR2 YFSETQ. Trimming took 4 bases from V and 0 from J; bases not matched to a gene: 8. CDR3 nucleotides: TGCGCCAGCAGCCCGGGACTAGCGGGGGGTCTGAGCTCCTACAATGAGCAGTTCTTC. It specifies CASSPGLAGGLSSYNEQFF.

Many counts were recorded for this clonotype. The V gene is TRBV20-1, the J gene TRBJ2-7; weak D call: TRBD2 (6 bases). V was trimmed by 5 bases and J by 2 bases, leaving 16 bases between them. Germline loops: CDR1 DFQATT, CDR2 SNEGSKA (reference sequence). CDR3 length: 14 amino acids. CDR3 region: CSAVWLARAYEQYF. CDR3 coding DNA: TGCAGTGCTGTGTGGCTAGCGAGAGCCTACGAGCAGTACTTC.

With respect to this clonotype: In this CDR3 the conserved last residue, phenylalanine or tryptophan, is missing, so a read error is likely. The gene calls are TRBV7-9 and TRBJ2-4; TRBD2 matches 7 bases. There are 14 residues in the CDR3. CDR1 is SEHNR and CDR2 is FQNEAQ in the germline V gene (reference sequence). Unmatched junction bases numbered 13, after V lost 10 bases and J lost 7 bases. CDR3 residues: CANCSAGDRNIQYN. In nucleotides, the CDR3 is TGTGCCAACTGCTCTGCGGGAGATAGGAACATTCAGTACAAC.

This clonotype has at least ten counts. J is TRBJ2-1 and V is TRBV14, with D maybe TRBD2 (5 bases). The CDR3 length is 13 residues. Germline lookup yields CDR1 SGHDN and CDR2 FVKESK. V dropped 6 bases and J dropped 7 bases, with 13 bases sitting between them. The chain's CDR3 is CASSPYGGNEQFF. DNA for the CDR3: TGTGCCAGCAGTCCCTATGGCGGGAATGAGCAGTTCTTC.